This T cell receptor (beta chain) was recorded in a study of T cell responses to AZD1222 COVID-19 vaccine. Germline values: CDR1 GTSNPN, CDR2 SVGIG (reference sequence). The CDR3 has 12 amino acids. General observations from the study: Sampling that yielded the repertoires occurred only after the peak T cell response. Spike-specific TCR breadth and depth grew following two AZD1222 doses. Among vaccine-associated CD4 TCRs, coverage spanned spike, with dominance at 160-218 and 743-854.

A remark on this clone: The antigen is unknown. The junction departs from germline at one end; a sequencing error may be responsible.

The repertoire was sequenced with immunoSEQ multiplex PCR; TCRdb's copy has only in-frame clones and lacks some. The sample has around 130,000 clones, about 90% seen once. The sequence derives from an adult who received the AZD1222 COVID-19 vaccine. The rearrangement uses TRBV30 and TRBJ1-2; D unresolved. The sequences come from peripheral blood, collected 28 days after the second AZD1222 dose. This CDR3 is CACSESNYGYTF. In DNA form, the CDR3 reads TGTGCCTGTAGTGAATCTAACTATGGCTACACCTTC. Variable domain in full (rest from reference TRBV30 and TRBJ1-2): SQTIHQWPATLVQPVGSPLSLECTVEGTSNPNLYWYRQAAGRGLQLLFYSVGIGQISSEVPQNLSASRPQDRQFILSSKKLLLSDSGFYLCACSESNYGYTFGSGTRLTVV.